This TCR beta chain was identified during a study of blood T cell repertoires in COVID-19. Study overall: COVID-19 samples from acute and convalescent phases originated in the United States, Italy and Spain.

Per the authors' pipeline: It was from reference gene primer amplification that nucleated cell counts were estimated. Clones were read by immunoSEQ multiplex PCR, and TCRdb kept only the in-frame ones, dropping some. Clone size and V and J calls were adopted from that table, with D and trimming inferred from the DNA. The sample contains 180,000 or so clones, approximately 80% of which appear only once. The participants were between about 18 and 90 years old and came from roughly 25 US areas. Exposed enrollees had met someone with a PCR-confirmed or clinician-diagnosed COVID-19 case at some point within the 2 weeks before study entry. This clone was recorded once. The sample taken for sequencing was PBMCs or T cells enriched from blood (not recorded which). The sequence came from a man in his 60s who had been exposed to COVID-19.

CDR3 residues: CASSPGRFFTSSDTQYF. In DNA, the CDR3 is TGTGCCAGCAGCCCGGGGAGGTTTTTCACCTCAAGTGATACGCAGTATTTT. V usage is TRBV7-8 and J usage is TRBJ2-3; a weak D match, TRBD2 (6 bases). The CDR3 runs 17 residues. CDR1 SGHVS and CDR2 FQNEAQ come from the germline V gene. The V end was cut by 5 bases, the J end by 6 bases, with 24 bases between.